The 4 T cell receptor beta chains below come from one sample, sequenced in a study of T cell responses to AZD1222 COVID-19 vaccine. Sequenced by immunoSEQ multiplex PCR; TCRdb stores in-frame clones only, minus some. The repertoire holds around 140,000 clones, with 75% to 90% as singletons. Sequenced material: peripheral blood, taken on day 0 of AZD1222 vaccination. All receptors come from an adult in good health.

The CDR3 reads CASSLTTSGVDEQFF. The CDR3 coding sequence is TGTGCCAGCAGCCTTACCACTAGCGGGGTCGATGAGCAGTTCTTC. The V call is TRBV3-1 (or the pseudogene TRBV3-2), the J call TRBJ2-1, with 10 bases fitting TRBD2. This CDR3 spans 15 amino acids. Trimming at V came to 4 bases and at J to 8 bases, leaving 8 bases not matched to a gene. Looked up from germline, CDR1 is LGHDT and CDR2 is YNNKEL (reference sequence).

The chain combines TRBV12-3 or TRBV12-4 with TRBJ1-2; D not certain. Trimming left V 3 bases short and J 9 bases short, with 14 bases between. CDR3 size: 13 residues. CDR3: CASSFLLGASYTF. The CDR3 coding sequence is TGTGCCAGCAGTTTTCTTCTAGGAGCCAGCTACACCTTC.

The chain employs TRBV5-6 and TRBJ2-1; 8 bases line up with TRBD2. The ends lost 4 bases at V and 5 bases at J; junction bases unmatched: 5. CDR1 is SGHDT and CDR2 is YYEEEE in the germline V gene. The CDR3 extends over 14 amino acids. The CDR3 DNA follows: TGTGCCAGCAGCGGGATAGCGGGAAACAATGAGCAGTTCTTC. Its protein is CASSGIAGNNEQFF.

This chain joins TRBV12-3 or TRBV12-4 and TRBJ1-2; D not resolved. Trimming left V 6 bases short and J 4 bases short, with 9 bases between. The CDR3 is 12 amino acids. CDR3 bases: TGTGCCAGCAGCGGGGAGTTCTATGGCTACACCTTC. This sequence encodes CASSGEFYGYTF.